The 9 T cell receptor beta chains below were found in one sample sequenced in a study of T cell changes during pregnancy in multiple sclerosis. TCRdb keeps only in-frame clones here, not all; method: immunoSEQ multiplex PCR. The sample has 93,000 or so clones, about 91% seen once. The source was peripheral blood, collected before pregnancy. These receptors originate from a female donor with multiple sclerosis, enrolled in a pregnancy study.

This rearrangement joins TRBV28 to TRBJ2-2, with 14 bases identical to TRBD2. Germline CDR1 and CDR2: MDHEN and SYDVKM. CDR3 length: 17 residues. With V trimmed by 5 bases and J by 4 bases, 6 bases remained unmatched. The DNA for the CDR3 is TGTGCCAGCAGTCCCCCGGGACTAGCGGGAGTCACCGGGGAGCTGTTTTTT. It codes for CASSPPGLAGVTGELFF.

The CDR3 loop reads CASSLPLLHGLAVTYEQYF. The CDR3 DNA reads as TGTGCCAGCAGCTTACCCTTACTCCACGGACTAGCGGTTACCTACGAGCAGTACTTC. V gene TRBV11-2 combines with J gene TRBJ2-7; 10 nucleotides match TRBD2. Germline V gene sequence: CDR1 SGHAT, CDR2 FQNNGV. The CDR3 runs to 19 residues. V lost 2 bases to trimming and J lost 2 bases; unmatched junction nucleotides: 15.

V gene TRBV7-8 combines with J gene TRBJ2-1; TRBD2 matches at 8 bases. Germline trimming cut 5 bases from V and 2 bases from J; bases unmatched to any gene: 11. The CDR3 length is 17 residues. Germline CDR1 SGHVS, CDR2 FQNEAQ. CDR3 sequence reads: CASSQKGGTSTYNEQFF. The CDR3 nucleotides are TGTGCCAGCAGCCAAAAGGGGGGGACTAGTACCTACAATGAGCAGTTCTTC.

The chain is built from TRBV6-4 and TRBJ2-2, with 8 bases aligning to TRBD1. Germline assignment: CDR1 MRHNA and CDR2 SNTAGT. Losses at the gene ends were 6 bases for V and 5 bases for J; bases not matched to a gene: 8. The CDR3 runs 15 residues. DNA of the CDR3: TGTGCCAGCAGGAGAGAACAGGGGGGAACCGGGGAGCTGTTTTTT. Translating gives CASRREQGGTGELFF.

The chain couples TRBV7-9 to TRBJ2-1, with D possibly being TRBD1 (6 bases). CDR3 length: 14 amino acids. The ends were cut back, 3 bases at V and 2 bases at J, with 8 bases in the middle. In germline, CDR1 is SEHNR, CDR2 FQNEAQ (reference sequence). The CDR3 loop reads CASSFQGPYNEQFF. Written as DNA, the CDR3 is TGTGCCAGCAGCTTCCAGGGGCCCTACAATGAGCAGTTCTTC.

The rearrangement links TRBV10-3 to TRBJ2-3; unclear D gene. The CDR3 is 11 amino acids. V dropped 6 bases and J dropped 2 bases, with 3 bases sitting between them. Germline assignment: CDR1 ENHRY and CDR2 SYGVKD. CDR3 DNA: TGTGCCATCAGCTTCACAGATACGCAGTATTTT. Its translation: CAISFTDTQYF.

The chain uses TRBV13 and TRBJ1-2, with D perhaps matching TRBD1 (5 bases). This CDR3 contains 14 residues. V shed 5 bases and J shed 8 bases, with 18 bases lying between them. Germline CDR1 PRHDT, CDR2 FYEKMQ (reference sequence). The CDR3 DNA reads as TGTGCCAGCAGCCTTCCCGGGGGATCAGGGGGCTACACCTTC. This codes for CASSLPGGSGGYTF.

The CDR3 DNA follows: TGTGCCAGCAGCGTAGTACAGGGGGGCCATGGCTACACCTTC. Amino acid sequence: CASSVVQGGHGYTF. V is TRBV9 and J is TRBJ1-2; 8 nucleotides line up with TRBD1. V lost 0 bases, J lost 6 bases, and 4 bases stayed unmatched. The CDR3 is 14 amino acids. Germline lookup yields CDR1 SGDLS and CDR2 YYNGEE.

This chain links TRBV19 with TRBJ2-7; 7 bases are a match to TRBD2. Losses at the gene ends were 4 bases for V and 2 bases for J; bases not matched to a gene: 5. This CDR3 spans 14 amino acids. Germline V gene sequence: CDR1 LNHDA, CDR2 SQIVND (reference sequence). The CDR3 DNA is TGTGCCAGTAGTAGGTGGGAGGGCCCCTACGAGCAGTACTTC. This codes for CASSRWEGPYEQYF.